This T cell receptor (beta chain) derives from a study of blood T cell repertoires in COVID-19. Study information: There were acute and convalescent COVID-19 samples, and they came from the United States, Italy and Spain.

Trimming stripped 0 bases from V and 4 bases from J, with 13 bases between. The CDR3 has 16 residues. Germline V gene sequence: CDR1 SGHTS, CDR2 YDEGEE. Assay: immunoSEQ multiplex PCR; the TCRdb copy retains only in-frame clones and omits some. This sample has more than 85,000 clones; 70% to 90% occur once, and the top ten carry roughly 5%. J is TRBJ1-4 and V is TRBV5-8; D is unresolved. What was sequenced was peripheral blood. The origin of this receptor is a human donor in a cohort sampled during active COVID-19. CDR3 in DNA: TGTGCCAGCAGCTTGGCCGGAGTAGTATTTAATGAAAAACTGTTTTTT. Translation gives CASSLAGVVFNEKLFF.